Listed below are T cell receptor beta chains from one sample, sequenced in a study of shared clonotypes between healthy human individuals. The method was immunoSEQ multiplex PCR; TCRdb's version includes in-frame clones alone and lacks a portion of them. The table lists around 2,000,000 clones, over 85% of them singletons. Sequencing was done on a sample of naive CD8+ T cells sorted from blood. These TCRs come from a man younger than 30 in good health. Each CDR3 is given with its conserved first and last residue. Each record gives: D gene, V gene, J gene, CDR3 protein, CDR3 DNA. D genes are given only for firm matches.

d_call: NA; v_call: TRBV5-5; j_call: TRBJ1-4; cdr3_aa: CASSLDEKLFF; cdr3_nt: TGTGCCAGCAGCTTGGATGAAAAACTGTTTTTT
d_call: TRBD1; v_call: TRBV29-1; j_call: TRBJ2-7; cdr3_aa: CSVDETGGGYEQYF; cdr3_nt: TGCAGCGTTGACGAAACAGGGGGCGGGTACGAGCAGTACTTC
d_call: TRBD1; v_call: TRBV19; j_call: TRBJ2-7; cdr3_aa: CASSSGTDNSYEQYF; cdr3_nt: TGTGCCAGTAGTTCCGGGACAGATAACTCCTACGAGCAGTACTTC
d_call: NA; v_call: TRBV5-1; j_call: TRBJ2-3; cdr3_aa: CASSLTSAADTQYF; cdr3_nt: TGCGCCAGCAGCTTGACTAGTGCGGCAGATACGCAGTATTTT
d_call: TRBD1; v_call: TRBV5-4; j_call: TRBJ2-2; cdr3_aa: CASSLDGQGRNTGELFF; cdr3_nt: TGTGCCAGCAGCTTGGATGGACAGGGAAGAAACACCGGGGAGCTGTTTTTT
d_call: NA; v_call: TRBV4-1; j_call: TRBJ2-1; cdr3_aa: CASSQGDGDEQFF; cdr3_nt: TGCGCCAGCAGCCAGGGGGACGGGGATGAGCAGTTCTTC
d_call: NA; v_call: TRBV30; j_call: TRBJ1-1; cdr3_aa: CAWSLGGTEAFF; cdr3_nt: TGTGCCTGGAGCTTAGGGGGCACTGAAGCTTTCTTT
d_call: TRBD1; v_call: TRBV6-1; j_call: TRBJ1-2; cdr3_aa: CASSEAWTGGYGYTF; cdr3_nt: TGTGCCAGCAGTGAAGCTTGGACAGGGGGCTATGGCTACACCTTC
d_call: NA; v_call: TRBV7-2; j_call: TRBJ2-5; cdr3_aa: CASRPAMQETQYF; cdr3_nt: TGTGCCAGCAGACCAGCGATGCAAGAGACCCAGTACTTC
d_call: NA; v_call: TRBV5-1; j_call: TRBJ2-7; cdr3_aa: CASSLVQGSYEQYF; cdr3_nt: TGCGCCAGCAGCTTGGTTCAGGGGAGCTACGAGCAGTACTTC
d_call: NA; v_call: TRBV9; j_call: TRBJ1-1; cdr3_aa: CASSASHDAGSDTEAFF; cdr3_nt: TGTGCCAGCAGCGCCAGTCACGATGCTGGATCGGATACTGAAGCTTTCTTT